The 4 T cell receptor beta chains below were found in one sample sequenced in a study of CD8 T cells in ankylosing spondylitis. TCRdb re-derived calls from the 5' RACE reads in MiXCR, one entry per CDR3 protein. This sample has approximately 25,000 distinct CDR3 sequences, with roughly 7.3% found just once. The specimen sequenced was blood. Receptor source: a male donor with ankylosing spondylitis or in good health (not recorded which).

With respect to this clonotype: With a much larger clone just one base away, this may be a read error. The CDR3 does not close with the conserved phenylalanine or tryptophan, likely indicating a read error. The rearrangement links TRBV7-6 to TRBJ2-2, with D perhaps matching TRBD1 (5 bases). V gave up 4 bases and J gave up 5 bases, with 14 bases separating them. Germline values: CDR1 SGHVS, CDR2 FNYEAQ. The length of the CDR3 is 15 residues. The CDR3 DNA reads as TGTGCCAGCAGCTCAGAACGACAGAGAACCGGGGAGCTGTTTTCT. Its protein is CASSSERQRTGELFS.

This clonotype was counted between two and nine times. CDR3 bases: TGTGCCAGCAGCCAAGCGAGAAATGAGCAGTTCTTC. The encoded protein is CASSQARNEQFF. This rearrangement joins TRBV16 to TRBJ2-1; D ambiguous. There are 12 residues in the CDR3. The germline CDR1 and CDR2 sequences are KGHSY and FQNENV. V lost 2 bases and J lost 7, with 6 bases in between.

This clonotype was detected ten times or more. This chain connects TRBV7-2 to TRBJ1-5; 9 bases line up with TRBD1. This CDR3 region has 14 residues. In germline, CDR1 is SGHTA, CDR2 FQGNSA. V lost 3 bases, J lost 6 bases, and 3 bases stayed unmatched. The CDR3 sequence is CASSFTGGGQPQHF. CDR3 sequence (DNA): TGTGCCAGCAGCTTCACAGGGGGCGGTCAGCCCCAGCATTTT.

V and J are TRBV9 and TRBJ2-5, with 9 bases that match TRBD2. The V gene's germline CDR1 is SGDLS and CDR2 YYNGEE. The ends lost 0 bases at V and 5 bases at J; junction bases unmatched: 2. The length of the CDR3 is 14 residues. CDR3 coding DNA: TGTGCCAGCAGCGTAGGCGGGACTAGCGAGACCCAGTACTTC. As protein: CASSVGGTSETQYF.